This is a list of T cell receptor beta chains from one sample in a study of a mutant IDH1 vaccine in newly diagnosed glioma. The repertoire was sequenced with immunoSEQ multiplex PCR; TCRdb's copy has only in-frame clones and lacks some. Of tens of thousands of clones listed, approximately 86% are singletons. These receptors' antigens are unknown. The sequenced sample was PBMCs, obtained from a glioma patient whose treatment included an IDH1 peptide vaccine. Receptor source: a man aged 30 to 45 with glioma. Both conserved end residues are part of each CDR3. The D gene is left open where the match is weak. Clone size, where shown, is once, few, many, or a class for clones that have expanded.

CDR3 protein,CDR3 DNA,J gene,D gene,clone size,V gene
CASTLGGRVYEQYF,TGTGCCAGCACCCTCGGGGGTAGGGTCTACGAGCAGTACTTC,TRBJ2-7,NA,NA,TRBV7-8
CASSYPLGGNTGELFF,TGTGCCAGCAGTTACCCACTAGGGGGGAACACCGGGGAGCTGTTTTTT,TRBJ2-2,NA,NA,TRBV28
CAISESGQGAIDEQYF,TGTGCCATCAGTGAGTCGGGGCAGGGGGCAATCGACGAGCAGTACTTC,TRBJ2-7,TRBD1,NA,TRBV10-3
CAWSDGPSTDTQYF,TGTGCCTGGAGTGACGGCCCTAGCACAGATACGCAGTATTTT,TRBJ2-3,NA,once,TRBV30
CASSLAQGHSEAFF,TGTGCCAGCAGCCTTGCACAGGGTCACTCTGAAGCTTTCTTT,TRBJ1-1,NA,NA,TRBV4-2
CASSYSIGQPQHF,TGTGCCAGCAGTTACTCAATCGGCCAGCCCCAGCATTTT,TRBJ1-5,NA,NA,TRBV6-5
CASSQGPAGGPDNEQFF,TGTGCCAGCAGCCAGGGTCCCGCGGGGGGGCCGGACAATGAGCAGTTCTTC,TRBJ2-1,TRBD2,once,TRBV4-2
CASSEGINSPGANVLTF,TGTGCCAGCAGCGAAGGGATCAACTCTCCTGGGGCCAACGTCCTGACTTTC,TRBJ2-6,NA,NA,TRBV9
CASSQEGREGQFF,TGCGCCAGCAGCCAAGAAGGCCGGGAAGGGCAGTTCTTC,TRBJ2-1,NA,NA,TRBV4-1
CASSLTGGRETQYF,TGTGCCAGCAGTTTGACAGGGGGTCGAGAGACCCAGTACTTC,TRBJ2-5,TRBD1,NA,TRBV28
CASSGNIDGYTF,TGTGCCAGCAGTGGAAATATTGATGGCTACACCTTC,TRBJ1-2,NA,once,TRBV28
CASSYSPKEKLFF,TGTGCCAGCAGTTATAGCCCGAAAGAAAAACTGTTTTTT,TRBJ1-4,NA,NA,TRBV6-6
CASSVEGYQTGEQFF,TGTGCCAGCAGCGTAGAAGGTTACCAAACTGGTGAGCAGTTCTTC,TRBJ2-1,NA,NA,TRBV9
CASSPAGVQETQYF,TGTGCCAGCTCCCCCGCGGGGGTACAAGAGACCCAGTACTTC,TRBJ2-5,TRBD2,once,TRBV18
CASSPASRNYGYTF,TGTGCCAGCAGTCCCGCATCGAGGAACTATGGCTACACCTTC,TRBJ1-2,NA,NA,TRBV28
CASSQRPDNTGELFF,TGTGCCAGCTCTCAGCGACCAGACAACACCGGGGAGCTGTTTTTT,TRBJ2-2,NA,NA,TRBV18
CAWSEGVPYEQYF,TGTGCCTGGAGTGAAGGGGTCCCCTACGAGCAGTACTTC,TRBJ2-7,NA,NA,TRBV30
CASSLGANYGYTF,TGCGCCAGCAGCCTCGGGGCTAACTATGGCTACACCTTC,TRBJ1-2,NA,NA,TRBV5-1
CASSLTRGLNNEQFF,TGTGCCAGCAGCTTGACCAGGGGATTAAACAATGAGCAGTTCTTC,TRBJ2-1,NA,NA,TRBV11-2
CASSQGALYEQYF,TGTGCCAGCAGCCAGGGGGCGCTCTACGAGCAGTACTTC,TRBJ2-7,NA,NA,TRBV21-1
CASSYLSGRDGYTF,TGTGCCAGCAGTTACTTATCGGGTAGGGACGGCTACACCTTC,TRBJ1-2,NA,few,TRBV6-6
CASSKQGARLSYEQYF,TGTGCCAGCAGCAAACAGGGGGCGCGGTTATCCTACGAGCAGTACTTC,TRBJ2-7,TRBD1,NA,TRBV2
CASSASGGFEAFF,TGTGCCAGCAGTGCTTCCGGGGGGTTCGAAGCTTTCTTT,TRBJ1-1,NA,once,TRBV2
CASSRSRSGQRQETQYF,TGTGCCAGCAGCCGATCGAGGTCGGGACAGAGACAAGAGACCCAGTACTTC,TRBJ2-5,TRBD1,NA,TRBV14
CASGLGPATNTGELFF,TGTGCTAGTGGTTTGGGCCCAGCGACGAACACCGGGGAGCTGTTTTTT,TRBJ2-2,NA,NA,TRBV12-5
CASEVTGGTEAFF,TGTGCCAGCGAAGTCACAGGGGGCACTGAAGCTTTCTTT,TRBJ1-1,TRBD1,few,TRBV2
CASQTPGQSGYTF,TGTGCCAGCCAAACTCCGGGACAAAGTGGCTACACCTTC,TRBJ1-2,NA,NA,TRBV28
CASSFGGRKETQYF,TGTGCCAGCAGCTTTGGGGGACGGAAAGAGACCCAGTACTTC,TRBJ2-5,NA,NA,TRBV5-4
CASSPGTWMNTEAFF,TGTGCCAGCAGTCCCGGGACGTGGATGAACACTGAAGCTTTCTTT,TRBJ1-1,NA,NA,TRBV6-5
CASSGDRSNQPQHF,TGTGCCAGCAGTGGGGACAGGAGCAATCAGCCCCAGCATTTT,TRBJ1-5,TRBD1,NA,TRBV2
CASSLQGAGVTGELFF,TGTGCCAGCAGCCTGCAGGGGGCGGGCGTTACCGGGGAGCTGTTTTTT,TRBJ2-2,TRBD1,once,TRBV7-2
CASSLGTSGGPADTQYF,TGTGCCAGCAGCCTTGGGACTAGCGGGGGGCCAGCAGATACGCAGTATTTT,TRBJ2-3,TRBD2,NA,TRBV7-9
CASSLTQSSGANVLTF,TGCGCCAGCAGCTTGACACAGAGCTCTGGGGCCAACGTCCTGACTTTC,TRBJ2-6,NA,NA,TRBV5-1
CASSLGTPGEQYF,TGTGCCAGCAGCTTAGGAACCCCCGGCGAGCAGTACTTC,TRBJ2-7,NA,NA,TRBV7-8
CASSRLQGVEGYTF,TGTGCCAGCAGCAGACTTCAGGGGGTGGAGGGCTACACCTTC,TRBJ1-2,TRBD1,NA,TRBV9
CASSLYGTRGGYTF,TGTGCCAGCAGCTTGTACGGCACACGCGGTGGCTACACCTTC,TRBJ1-2,NA,NA,TRBV7-9
CASSSLMRTEAFF,TGTGCCAGCAGCTCCCTTATGAGGACTGAAGCTTTCTTT,TRBJ1-1,NA,NA,TRBV7-9
CASSAQASMFGYTF,TGCGCCAGCAGTGCCCAGGCTTCTATGTTCGGCTACACCTTC,TRBJ1-2,NA,medium-sized,TRBV10-2
CASRQNRDTPNYGYTF,TGTGCCAGCAGGCAGAACCGGGACACCCCTAACTATGGCTACACCTTC,TRBJ1-2,NA,NA,TRBV7-9
CASSVGTSGMYNEQFF,TGTGCCAGCAGCGTTGGGACTAGCGGCATGTACAATGAGCAGTTCTTC,TRBJ2-1,TRBD2,NA,TRBV9
CASSMEAGPRYNSPLHF,TGTGCCAGTAGTATGGAAGCAGGGCCGCGCTATAATTCACCCCTCCACTTT,TRBJ1-6,NA,once,TRBV19
CARSLREGKDSIPYEQYF,TGTGCCAGAAGCTTACGGGAGGGGAAGGACAGCATCCCCTACGAGCAGTACTTC,TRBJ2-7,TRBD2,NA,TRBV5-3
CASSEVRGQGDMNF,TGTGCCAGCAGTGAAGTTCGAGGACAGGGCGATATGAACTTC,TRBJ2-4,TRBD1,NA,TRBV2
CASSSSGRFTDTQYF,TGTGCCAGCAGCTCTAGCGGGCGATTCACAGATACGCAGTATTTT,TRBJ2-3,TRBD2,NA,TRBV5-6
CASSLDVWGSNEKLFF,TGCGCCAGCAGCCTGGACGTGTGGGGGTCTAATGAAAAACTGTTTTTT,TRBJ1-4,NA,NA,TRBV5-1
CASSPGLNSPLHF,TGTGCCAGCAGCCCGGGGCTTAATTCACCCCTCCACTTT,TRBJ1-6,NA,once,TRBV7-9
CATSRDRLNTEAFF,TGTGCCACCAGCAGAGACAGGTTGAACACTGAAGCTTTCTTT,TRBJ1-1,NA,NA,TRBV15
CASSHTGSSNTEAFF,TGTGCCAGCAGCCACACAGGGAGTTCGAACACTGAAGCTTTCTTT,TRBJ1-1,NA,NA,TRBV7-9
CASSKNDRALYGYTF,TGTGCCAGCAGCAAAAATGACAGGGCGCTCTATGGCTACACCTTC,TRBJ1-2,TRBD1,NA,TRBV5-4
CASNRNRREMNTEAFF,TGTGCCAGCAACCGGAACCGCAGGGAAATGAACACTGAAGCTTTCTTT,TRBJ1-1,NA,NA,TRBV6-6
CASSPWTGGYTEAFF,TGTGCCAGCAGTCCTTGGACAGGGGGTTACACTGAAGCTTTCTTT,TRBJ1-1,TRBD1,NA,TRBV6-6
CSVGASGSQGFF,TGCAGCGTTGGGGCTAGCGGGAGCCAGGGGTTCTTC,TRBJ2-1,TRBD2,NA,TRBV29-1
CASSVVQGRGVYGYTF,TGTGCCAGCAGCGTAGTACAGGGGCGCGGGGTTTATGGCTACACCTTC,TRBJ1-2,TRBD1,NA,TRBV5-6
CASRSEGNYGYTF,TGTGCCAGCAGGTCGGAAGGGAACTATGGCTACACCTTC,TRBJ1-2,NA,NA,TRBV2
CATGTSSYEQYF,TGTGCCACCGGGACATCTTCATACGAGCAGTACTTC,TRBJ2-7,NA,NA,TRBV28
CAWTGRGAETQYF,TGTGCCTGGACGGGACGGGGCGCCGAGACCCAGTACTTC,TRBJ2-5,NA,once,TRBV30
CASSQNMDSPYGYTF,TGTGCCAGCAGTCAGAACATGGACAGCCCATATGGCTACACCTTC,TRBJ1-2,NA,few,TRBV28
CASTPLVRGSPNTGELFF,TGTGCCAGCACCCCACTCGTCCGGGGGAGCCCGAACACCGGGGAGCTGTTTTTT,TRBJ2-2,NA,NA,TRBV27
CSVGIGGRTDTQYF,TGCAGCGTTGGGATAGGAGGACGCACAGATACGCAGTATTTT,TRBJ2-3,NA,NA,TRBV29-1
CASSPGWQETQYF,TGTGCCAGCAGCCCCGGTTGGCAAGAGACCCAGTACTTC,TRBJ2-5,NA,once,TRBV5-6